This T cell receptor beta chain was documented in a study of OX40 agonist ivuxolimab in advanced cancers. Germline assignment: CDR1 SGHRS and CDR2 YFSETQ. This CDR3 comprises 15 residues. V was cut by 1 base and J by 0 bases, with 7 bases left in between. Sequencing was performed with immunoSEQ multiplex PCR; in TCRdb, only in-frame clones are kept and a portion is missing. The table records 60,000 to 90,000 clones, roughly 81% of them present only once. This chain uses TRBV5-1 with TRBJ1-4; D gene ambiguous. This sample comprised CD4+ or CD8+ T cells sorted from blood, obtained in a trial of the OX40 agonist ivuxolimab. The receptor comes from an adult with an advanced solid tumor such as melanoma, head and neck, liver or kidney cancer. CDR3 coding DNA: TGCGCCAGCAGCTTGCCCTCAGCAACTAATGAAAAACTGTTTTTT. Protein sequence: CASSLPSATNEKLFF.